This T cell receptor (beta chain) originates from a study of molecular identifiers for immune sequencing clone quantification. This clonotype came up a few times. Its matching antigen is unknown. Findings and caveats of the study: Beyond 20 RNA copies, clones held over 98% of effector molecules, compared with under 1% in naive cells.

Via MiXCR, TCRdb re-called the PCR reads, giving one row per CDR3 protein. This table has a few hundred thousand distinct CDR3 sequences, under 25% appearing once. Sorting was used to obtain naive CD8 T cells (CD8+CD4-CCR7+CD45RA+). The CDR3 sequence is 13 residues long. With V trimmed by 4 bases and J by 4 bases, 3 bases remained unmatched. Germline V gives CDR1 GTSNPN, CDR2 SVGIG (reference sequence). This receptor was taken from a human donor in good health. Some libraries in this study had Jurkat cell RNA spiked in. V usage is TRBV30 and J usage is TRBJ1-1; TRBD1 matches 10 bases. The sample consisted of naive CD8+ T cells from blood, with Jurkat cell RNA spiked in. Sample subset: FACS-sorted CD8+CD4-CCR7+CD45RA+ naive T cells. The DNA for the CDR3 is TGTGCCTGGACCAGGACAGGGGGCACTGAAGCTTTCTTT. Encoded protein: CAWTRTGGTEAFF.